A selection of T cell receptor beta chains follows, all from one sample in a study of shared clonotypes between healthy human individuals. Generated by immunoSEQ multiplex PCR, the TCRdb table keeps only in-frame clones and is missing some. The profile shows about 680,000 clones, about 90% of them singletons. The sequenced sample was naive CD8+ T cells sorted from blood. The receptors derive from a man aged 25-40 years in good health. Each CDR3 is given with its conserved first and last residue. The order of the fields is D gene, CDR3 length, J gene, V gene, clone size, CDR3 protein, CDR3 DNA. D genes are given only for firm matches. Clone size is given for some rows only: seen once, a few or many times, or a class if the clone is expanded.

D gene: TRBD1
CDR3 length: 16
J gene: TRBJ2-1
V gene: TRBV7-8
clone size: NA
CDR3 protein: CASSGAMGQGYNEQFF
CDR3 DNA: TGTGCCAGCAGCGGCGCCATGGGACAGGGCTACAATGAGCAGTTCTTC

D gene: NA
CDR3 length: 13
J gene: TRBJ2-3
V gene: TRBV7-8
clone size: once
CDR3 protein: CASSPGGTDTQYF
CDR3 DNA: TGTGCCAGCAGCCCAGGGGGCACAGATACGCAGTATTTT

D gene: NA
CDR3 length: 16
J gene: TRBJ1-2
V gene: TRBV11-2
clone size: NA
CDR3 protein: CASSLTTTGPPNFYTF
CDR3 DNA: TGTGCCAGCAGCCTGACTACGACGGGACCGCCAAATTTCTACACCTTC

D gene: NA
CDR3 length: 13
J gene: TRBJ2-7
V gene: TRBV4-3
clone size: NA
CDR3 protein: CASSQGYSEEQYF
CDR3 DNA: TGCGCCAGCAGCCAAGGGTACAGCGAGGAGCAGTACTTC

D gene: NA
CDR3 length: 14
J gene: TRBJ2-7
V gene: TRBV27
clone size: NA
CDR3 protein: CASSSYELGYEQYF
CDR3 DNA: TGTGCCAGCAGTTCGTACGAGCTAGGCTACGAGCAGTACTTC

D gene: TRBD1
CDR3 length: 15
J gene: TRBJ1-3
V gene: TRBV9
clone size: NA
CDR3 protein: CASSDGQASGNTIYF
CDR3 DNA: TGTGCCAGCAGCGACGGACAGGCATCTGGAAACACCATATATTTT

D gene: NA
CDR3 length: 14
J gene: TRBJ2-5
V gene: TRBV13
clone size: NA
CDR3 protein: CASSALTGMETQYF
CDR3 DNA: TGTGCCAGCAGCGCACTGACGGGGATGGAGACCCAGTACTTC

D gene: NA
CDR3 length: 15
J gene: TRBJ1-3
V gene: TRBV29-1
clone size: once
CDR3 protein: CSVEFDRSSGNTIYF
CDR3 DNA: TGCAGCGTTGAATTTGACAGGAGCTCTGGAAACACCATATATTTT

D gene: NA
CDR3 length: 12
J gene: TRBJ2-3
V gene: TRBV9
clone size: once
CDR3 protein: CASSYGGDTQYF
CDR3 DNA: TGTGCCAGCAGCTATGGGGGAGATACGCAGTATTTT

D gene: TRBD1
CDR3 length: 12
J gene: TRBJ2-1
V gene: TRBV29-1
clone size: NA
CDR3 protein: CSVRTTGGGGFF
CDR3 DNA: TGCAGCGTTCGAACTACAGGGGGAGGCGGGTTCTTC

D gene: TRBD2
CDR3 length: 16
J gene: TRBJ2-7
V gene: TRBV7-8
clone size: NA
CDR3 protein: CASSLEALAARYEQYF
CDR3 DNA: TGTGCCAGCAGCTTGGAGGCGCTAGCGGCTAGGTACGAGCAGTACTTC

D gene: NA
CDR3 length: 14
J gene: TRBJ2-7
V gene: TRBV27
clone size: NA
CDR3 protein: CASSLTPETYEQYF
CDR3 DNA: TGTGCCAGCAGTTTAACTCCGGAGACCTACGAGCAGTACTTC

D gene: NA
CDR3 length: 15
J gene: TRBJ1-2
V gene: TRBV9
clone size: NA
CDR3 protein: CASSVGFGGGYGYTF
CDR3 DNA: TGTGCCAGCAGCGTAGGATTCGGGGGAGGCTATGGCTACACCTTC

D gene: NA
CDR3 length: 17
J gene: TRBJ2-2
V gene: TRBV7-9
clone size: NA
CDR3 protein: CASSLVTGRENTGELFF
CDR3 DNA: TGTGCCAGCAGCTTAGTCACAGGGCGAGAGAACACCGGGGAGCTGTTTTTT

D gene: TRBD1
CDR3 length: 16
J gene: TRBJ2-7
V gene: TRBV11-1
clone size: NA
CDR3 protein: CASSLVGTGTSYEQYF
CDR3 DNA: TGTGCCAGCAGCTTAGTGGGGACAGGGACCTCCTACGAGCAGTACTTC

D gene: NA
CDR3 length: 15
J gene: TRBJ2-4
V gene: TRBV5-6
clone size: once
CDR3 protein: CASSLGGGAGNIQYF
CDR3 DNA: TGTGCCAGCAGCTTAGGTGGAGGGGCCGGGAACATTCAGTACTTC

D gene: TRBD2
CDR3 length: 12
J gene: TRBJ2-7
V gene: TRBV19
clone size: NA
CDR3 protein: CASNSGGYEQYF
CDR3 DNA: TGTGCCAGTAACTCGGGAGGATACGAGCAGTACTTC

D gene: NA
CDR3 length: 13
J gene: TRBJ2-7
V gene: TRBV9
clone size: once
CDR3 protein: CASSISGNYEQYF
CDR3 DNA: TGTGCCAGCAGCATCTCAGGGAACTACGAGCAGTACTTC

D gene: TRBD1
CDR3 length: 18
J gene: TRBJ1-1
V gene: TRBV10-3
clone size: NA
CDR3 protein: CAISPSSGTGGRGTEAFF
CDR3 DNA: TGTGCCATCAGTCCCTCTTCCGGGACAGGGGGCAGGGGCACTGAAGCTTTCTTT

D gene: TRBD1
CDR3 length: 18
J gene: TRBJ2-5
V gene: TRBV7-9
clone size: NA
CDR3 protein: CASSLGATLTGEFETQYF
CDR3 DNA: TGTGCCAGCAGCTTAGGGGCCACCTTGACAGGGGAATTCGAGACCCAGTACTTC

D gene: NA
CDR3 length: 15
J gene: TRBJ2-3
V gene: TRBV27
clone size: NA
CDR3 protein: CASSFARTGADTQYF
CDR3 DNA: TGTGCCAGCAGTTTTGCTCGCACCGGCGCAGATACGCAGTATTTT

D gene: TRBD2
CDR3 length: 15
J gene: TRBJ2-1
V gene: TRBV28
clone size: NA
CDR3 protein: CASRGGRPSYNEQFF
CDR3 DNA: TGTGCCAGCAGGGGCGGGAGGCCCTCCTACAATGAGCAGTTCTTC

D gene: NA
CDR3 length: 16
J gene: TRBJ2-7
V gene: TRBV27
clone size: once
CDR3 protein: CASSLFGGVGSYEQYF
CDR3 DNA: TGTGCCAGCAGTTTGTTCGGGGGAGTTGGCTCCTACGAGCAGTACTTC

D gene: TRBD2
CDR3 length: 16
J gene: TRBJ2-3
V gene: TRBV4-3
clone size: NA
CDR3 protein: CASSQETSGSSDTQYF
CDR3 DNA: TGCGCCAGCAGCCAAGAGACTAGCGGGAGCTCCGATACGCAGTATTTT

D gene: TRBD1
CDR3 length: 19
J gene: TRBJ1-1
V gene: TRBV14
clone size: NA
CDR3 protein: CASSHPTRGTGPLNTEAFF
CDR3 DNA: TGTGCCAGCAGCCACCCCACCCGAGGGACAGGGCCCCTGAACACTGAAGCTTTCTTT

D gene: NA
CDR3 length: 13
J gene: TRBJ2-1
V gene: TRBV29-1
clone size: NA
CDR3 protein: CSVERVSYNEQFF
CDR3 DNA: TGCAGCGTTGAACGAGTCTCCTACAATGAGCAGTTCTTC

D gene: NA
CDR3 length: 17
J gene: TRBJ2-3
V gene: TRBV10-1
clone size: once
CDR3 protein: CASSESNRAGYTDTQYF
CDR3 DNA: TGCGCCAGCAGTGAGTCGAACCGGGCGGGATACACAGATACGCAGTATTTT

D gene: TRBD1
CDR3 length: 14
J gene: TRBJ2-3
V gene: TRBV7-9
clone size: NA
CDR3 protein: CASSSGTGTDTQYF
CDR3 DNA: TGTGCCAGCAGCTCAGGGACAGGGACAGATACGCAGTATTTT

D gene: NA
CDR3 length: 12
J gene: TRBJ2-7
V gene: TRBV28
clone size: once
CDR3 protein: CASRRTVYEQYF
CDR3 DNA: TGTGCCAGCAGACGGACAGTTTACGAGCAGTACTTC

D gene: TRBD1
CDR3 length: 15
J gene: TRBJ1-2
V gene: TRBV6-5
clone size: few
CDR3 protein: CASSQQGGAGYGYTF
CDR3 DNA: TGTGCCAGCAGTCAACAGGGGGGGGCCGGCTATGGCTACACCTTC

D gene: NA
CDR3 length: 14
J gene: TRBJ2-3
V gene: TRBV10-3
clone size: NA
CDR3 protein: CAISESRSADTQYF
CDR3 DNA: TGTGCCATCAGTGAGTCGCGATCAGCAGATACGCAGTATTTT

D gene: NA
CDR3 length: 14
J gene: TRBJ1-1
V gene: TRBV14
clone size: NA
CDR3 protein: CASSLHWRDTEAFF
CDR3 DNA: TGTGCCAGCAGCCTCCATTGGAGGGACACTGAAGCTTTCTTT

D gene: NA
CDR3 length: 16
J gene: TRBJ1-4
V gene: TRBV27
clone size: NA
CDR3 protein: CASSLSGDLIDEKLFF
CDR3 DNA: TGTGCCAGCAGTTTATCCGGGGATTTGATTGATGAAAAACTGTTTTTT

D gene: NA
CDR3 length: 16
J gene: TRBJ2-3
V gene: TRBV9
clone size: NA
CDR3 protein: CASSTQGAGGTDTQYF
CDR3 DNA: TGTGCCAGCAGCACCCAAGGGGCAGGGGGCACAGATACGCAGTATTTT

D gene: TRBD2
CDR3 length: 16
J gene: TRBJ2-1
V gene: TRBV7-7
clone size: many
CDR3 protein: CASSQLPGLAGEQQFF
CDR3 DNA: TGTGCTAGCAGCCAGCTTCCGGGACTAGCGGGAGAACAGCAGTTCTTC

D gene: TRBD2
CDR3 length: 17
J gene: TRBJ2-2
V gene: TRBV5-1
clone size: NA
CDR3 protein: CASSPPAGGPNTGELFF
CDR3 DNA: TGCGCCAGCAGCCCTCCAGCGGGAGGGCCCAACACCGGGGAGCTGTTTTTT

D gene: NA
CDR3 length: 15
J gene: TRBJ2-1
V gene: TRBV25-1
clone size: NA
CDR3 protein: CASSEGYGARNEQFF
CDR3 DNA: TGTGCCAGCAGTGAGGGTTACGGGGCGCGCAATGAGCAGTTCTTC

D gene: TRBD1
CDR3 length: 13
J gene: TRBJ2-7
V gene: TRBV7-3
clone size: NA
CDR3 protein: CASSPGTASEQYF
CDR3 DNA: TGTGCCAGCAGCCCAGGGACAGCAAGCGAGCAGTACTTC

D gene: NA
CDR3 length: 15
J gene: TRBJ2-1
V gene: TRBV9
clone size: few
CDR3 protein: CASSRTTDFGPSQFF
CDR3 DNA: TGTGCCAGCTCTCGGACCACGGATTTTGGCCCTAGCCAGTTCTTC

D gene: NA
CDR3 length: 13
J gene: TRBJ2-3
V gene: TRBV13
clone size: once
CDR3 protein: CASSPPGQDTQYF
CDR3 DNA: TGTGCCAGCAGCCCCCCCGGGCAAGATACGCAGTATTTT

D gene: NA
CDR3 length: 15
J gene: TRBJ2-2
V gene: TRBV7-9
clone size: NA
CDR3 protein: CASSLGRPPSAELFF
CDR3 DNA: TGTGCCAGCAGCTTAGGTCGCCCCCCTTCGGCGGAGCTGTTTTTT

D gene: NA
CDR3 length: 15
J gene: TRBJ1-5
V gene: TRBV28
clone size: NA
CDR3 protein: CASSRVGGREQPQHF
CDR3 DNA: TGTGCCAGCAGTCGAGTCGGGGGTCGAGAACAGCCCCAGCATTTT

D gene: NA
CDR3 length: 13
J gene: TRBJ2-7
V gene: TRBV7-2
clone size: NA
CDR3 protein: CASSLFGYYEQYF
CDR3 DNA: TGTGCCAGCAGCTTATTTGGTTACTACGAGCAGTACTTC

D gene: NA
CDR3 length: 14
J gene: TRBJ1-1
V gene: TRBV4-1
clone size: NA
CDR3 protein: CASSQDREKAEAFF
CDR3 DNA: TGCGCCAGCAGCCAAGACAGGGAGAAGGCTGAAGCTTTCTTT

D gene: TRBD1
CDR3 length: 14
J gene: TRBJ1-1
V gene: TRBV27
clone size: NA
CDR3 protein: CASTPGGTGTEAFF
CDR3 DNA: TGTGCCAGCACCCCCGGTGGGACAGGCACTGAAGCTTTCTTT

D gene: TRBD2
CDR3 length: 15
J gene: TRBJ2-7
V gene: TRBV4-2
clone size: NA
CDR3 protein: CASSQGLAGGYEQYF
CDR3 DNA: TGTGCCAGCAGCCAAGGACTAGCGGGAGGGTACGAGCAGTACTTC

D gene: NA
CDR3 length: 14
J gene: TRBJ2-7
V gene: TRBV27
clone size: NA
CDR3 protein: CASSPHRGTYEQYF
CDR3 DNA: TGTGCCAGCAGTCCCCACAGAGGAACCTACGAGCAGTACTTC

D gene: NA
CDR3 length: 14
J gene: TRBJ2-7
V gene: TRBV27
clone size: NA
CDR3 protein: CASRSDVGSYEQYF
CDR3 DNA: TGTGCCAGCAGATCCGACGTCGGGAGCTACGAGCAGTACTTC